Each of the 22 T cell receptor beta chains below was sequenced from the same sample in a study of radiation and T cells in renal cell carcinoma (dated by TCRdb to the early 2020s). The library relied on the immunoSEQ multiplex PCR assay. TCRdb obtained this table from immuneACCESS and retained in-frame rearrangements with V and J assigned. These tables miss some clones; where compared with another copy, unresolved V genes account for less than half of the shortfall, and the remainder is unexplained. In all, the sample holds more than 75,000 clones, and approximately 83% of those were seen once. The biggest ten clones account for roughly 20% of the sample. The time point label, as the study defines it: blood 2 weeks post-SBRT. Reading the label with the study, this specimen's treatment or condition is: 15 Gy SBRT to primary tumor, nephrectomy 4 weeks later. The sequencing used blood, collected from a patient whose treatment included radiotherapy and nephrectomy. The origin of the receptors is a woman aged 50 to 60 with renal cell carcinoma.

The V and J genes are TRBV4-1 and TRBJ1-2; the D is unclear. Per the germline V gene, CDR1 is MGHRA and CDR2 is YSYEKL. The CDR3 consists of 14 residues. V was pared by 4 bases and J by 0 bases, with 9 bases between. The CDR3 loop reads CASSRGQSNYGYTF. In nucleotides, the CDR3 is TGCGCCAGCAGCCGTGGTCAGTCTAACTATGGCTACACCTTC.

The chain joins TRBV5-6 to TRBJ2-7; 8 nucleotides match TRBD1. This CDR3 is built from 17 residues. The germline CDR1 and CDR2 sequences are SGHDT and YYEEEE. Germline trimming cut 3 bases from V and 5 bases from J; bases unmatched to any gene: 16. The CDR3 is CASSSTLRTGPLNEQYF. For the CDR3, the DNA is TGTGCCAGCAGCTCGACTCTGCGGACAGGGCCTCTGAACGAGCAGTACTTC.

The CDR3 region has the DNA TGTGCCAGCAGTTTGACAGGGGGCGCCGACACCGGGGAGCTGTTTTTT. It encodes CASSLTGGADTGELFF. The chain has TRBV2 and TRBJ2-2; 10 bases match TRBD1. The length of the CDR3 is 16 residues. Germline CDR1 reads SNHLY; CDR2 reads FYNNEI. With 5 bases clipped from V and 3 bases from J, the junction kept 6 bases outside the gene matches.

The CDR3 region is CASSQGQGVGTEAFF. CDR3 DNA sequence: TGCGCCAGCAGCCAAGGCCAGGGGGTTGGCACTGAAGCTTTCTTT. The chain joins TRBV4-1 to TRBJ1-1; 7 positions agree with TRBD1. The germline CDR1 and CDR2 sequences are MGHRA and YSYEKL. After removal of 1 base from V and 4 bases from J, the junction contained 6 bases not matched to a gene. The CDR3 extends over 15 amino acids.

This clone was picked up one time. This specimen includes other DNA sequences encoding the same CDR3. This chain links TRBV2 with TRBJ2-7; D remains unclear. The CDR3 sequence is 11 residues long. Germline CDR1 reads SNHLY; CDR2 reads FYNNEI. V shed 4 bases and J shed 4 bases, with 5 bases lying between them. The CDR3 bases are TGTGCCAGCAGTGTCGGTTACGAGCAGTACTTC. This gives the protein CASSVGYEQYF.

The V call is TRBV4-1, the J call TRBJ2-2; possibly TRBD1 for D (6 bases). Germline assignment: CDR1 MGHRA and CDR2 YSYEKL. Trimming removed 2 bases at V and 4 bases at J, with 11 bases between. The CDR3 extends over 15 amino acids. Written as DNA, the CDR3 is TGCGCCAGCAGCCAAACGGGACAAATCACCGGGGAGCTGTTTTTT. Residues: CASSQTGQITGELFF.

This chain links TRBV7-2 with TRBJ2-7, with TRBD2 matching 9 bases. In germline, CDR1 is SGHTA, CDR2 FQGNSA. CDR3 length: 14 amino acids. The V and J ends lost 5 bases and 2 bases, in that order; junction bases with no gene match: 4. The DNA for the CDR3 is TGTGCCAGCAGCGCTAGCGGGACTACCTACGAGCAGTACTTC. Protein product: CASSASGTTYEQYF.

The V gene is TRBV11-2, the J gene TRBJ2-7; TRBD2 might be the D (5 bases). V lost 5 bases to trimming and J lost 5 bases, with 19 bases between them. The CDR3 contains 15 residues. In germline, CDR1 is SGHAT, CDR2 FQNNGV. As DNA, the CDR3 is TGTGCCAGCAGCCGAGAGGGCCCCTCTTCCCACGAGCAGTACTTC. Protein sequence: CASSREGPSSHEQYF.

This chain links TRBV18 with TRBJ2-5, with TRBD2 as a possible D gene (5 bases). The V gene's germline CDR1 is KGHSH and CDR2 LQKENI. This CDR3 contains 14 residues. Trimming removed 3 bases at V and 1 base at J, with 9 bases between. The CDR3 region has the DNA TGTGCCAGCTCACCTGGGAGCAGCCAAGAGACCCAGTACTTC. Protein: CASSPGSSQETQYF.

This sequence joins TRBV29-1 and TRBJ1-4; TRBD1 aligns across 7 bases. This CDR3 has 14 residues. V dropped 7 bases and J dropped 7; count of bases not matched to a gene: 12. CDR1 is SQVTM and CDR2 is ANQGSEA in the germline V gene. The CDR3 DNA reads as TGCAGCGCAACCCCCAGAGGGGGCGGTGAAAAACTGTTTTTT. This sequence encodes CSATPRGGGEKLFF.

The rearrangement links TRBV15 to TRBJ1-5, with TRBD1 matching over 12 bases. The CDR3 covers 17 residues. Germline V gives CDR1 LNHNV, CDR2 YYDKDF (reference sequence). The junction had 5 bases not matched to a gene; V was cut back by 1 base and J by 4 bases. The CDR3 coding sequence is TGTGCCACCAGCAGAGGGGGACAGGGGGCCCTAAATCAGCCCCAGCATTTT. Residues: CATSRGGQGALNQPQHF.

This chain uses TRBV19 with TRBJ2-7, with TRBD1 matching over 7 bases. The CDR3 is 14 amino acids. Trimming removed 7 bases from V and 4 bases from J; junction bases left unmatched: 10. The germline gives CDR1 LNHDA, CDR2 SQIVND (reference sequence). The CDR3 nucleotides read TGTGCCAGTAATCACAGGACAGGATCTTACGAGCAGTACTTC. Its protein is CASNHRTGSYEQYF.

The chain recombines TRBV7-3 with TRBJ2-1, with no clear D. CDR1 is SGHTA and CDR2 is FQGTGA in the germline V gene. The CDR3 contains 17 residues. Trimming removed 1 base from V and 2 bases from J, with 15 bases in between. This CDR3 reads CASSLIHGEEPYNEQFF. The CDR3 DNA reads as TGTGCCAGCAGCTTAATACACGGAGAGGAACCCTACAATGAGCAGTTCTTC.

The chain uses TRBV7-2 and TRBJ1-1; a weak D match, TRBD1 (5 bases). The CDR3 spans 15 residues. V was cut by 2 bases and J by 4 bases, with 14 bases left in between. Germline lookup yields CDR1 SGHTA and CDR2 FQGNSA. The CDR3 spells CASSLHSGRGTEAFF. DNA for the CDR3: TGTGCCAGCAGCTTACATAGTGGTAGGGGCACTGAAGCTTTCTTT.

The V and J genes are TRBV2 and TRBJ1-2, with TRBD1 as a possible D gene (5 bases). This CDR3 is built from 13 residues. V lost 4 bases and J 7 bases, leaving 13 bases between the germline ends. CDR1 and CDR2 (germline): SNHLY, FYNNEI. CDR3 loop: CASSVEGRGGYTF. The CDR3 nucleotides read TGTGCCAGCAGTGTGGAGGGACGGGGTGGCTACACCTTC. Filled out from reference TRBV2 and TRBJ1-2, the complete variable domain reads EPEVTQTPSHQVTQMGQEVILRCVPISNHLYFYWYRQILGQKVEFLVSFYNNEISEKSEIFDDQFSVERPDGSNFTLKIRSTKLEDSAMYFCASSVEGRGGYTFGSGTRLTVV.

The V and J genes are TRBV4-1 and TRBJ2-5, with 9 bases matching TRBD2. The V gene end was trimmed by 1 base and the J gene end by 7 bases; junction bases not matched to a gene: 13. CDR3 size: 17 residues. CDR1 is MGHRA, CDR2 YSYEKL, per germline. CDR3: CASSQVGAGGLSGTQYF. In nucleotides, the CDR3 is TGCGCCAGCAGCCAAGTGGGAGCGGGGGGTCTTAGCGGGACCCAGTACTTC.

The chain combines TRBV28 with TRBJ2-7; 7 bases are a match to TRBD2. The CDR3 length is 12 residues. Trimming removed 5 bases from V and 3 bases from J; junction bases left unmatched: 1. The germline V gene encodes CDR1 MDHEN and CDR2 SYDVKM. The CDR3 DNA reads as TGTGCCAGCAGTAGCGGGGTCTACGAGCAGTACTTC. Translating it yields CASSSGVYEQYF.

J is TRBJ2-5 and V is TRBV2, with TRBD1 identical over 7 bases. Germline lookup yields CDR1 SNHLY and CDR2 FYNNEI. After removal of 7 bases from V and 2 bases from J, the junction contained 4 bases not matched to a gene. CDR3 length: 13 amino acids. In DNA, the CDR3 is TGTGCCAGCACGTACAGGGGACAAGAGACCCAGTACTTC. It yields the protein CASTYRGQETQYF.

The chain carries TRBV28 and TRBJ1-2, with D perhaps TRBD1 (6 bases). Trimming took 4 bases from V and 6 from J, leaving 12 bases between them. CDR1 is MDHEN, CDR2 SYDVKM, per germline. The CDR3 is made up of 13 amino acids. This CDR3 reads CASSSDSLNGYTF. CDR3 DNA: TGTGCCAGCAGTTCGGACAGCCTGAATGGCTACACCTTC.

J is TRBJ2-5 and V is TRBV11-3; D is unclear. The CDR3 spans 13 residues. Trimming pared 1 base from V and 2 bases from J, leaving 5 bases between. CDR1 is SGHNT and CDR2 is YENEEA in the germline V gene. This CDR3 reads CASSLARQETQYF. The CDR3 DNA follows: TGTGCCAGCAGCTTAGCCCGTCAAGAGACCCAGTACTTC.

The V gene is TRBV28, the J gene TRBJ2-7, with TRBD1 matching 10 bases. V lost 6 bases and J lost 7; bases outside the gene matches: 6. Germline V lookup: CDR1 MDHEN, CDR2 SYDVKM. The CDR3 loop spans 13 amino acids. The CDR3 protein is CASRGQGPLEQYF. The CDR3 bases are TGTGCCAGCAGGGGACAGGGGCCCCTGGAGCAGTACTTC.

The chain uses TRBV5-6 and TRBJ2-1; the match to TRBD2 covers 8 bases. Germline lookup yields CDR1 SGHDT and CDR2 YYEEEE. The J segment lost 5 bases and the V segment lost 2 bases, leaving 6 bases of the junction unmatched. CDR3 length: 15 amino acids. The CDR3 sequence: CASSFRLATNNEQFF. The CDR3, as DNA: TGTGCCAGCAGCTTCCGACTAGCGACGAACAATGAGCAGTTCTTC.